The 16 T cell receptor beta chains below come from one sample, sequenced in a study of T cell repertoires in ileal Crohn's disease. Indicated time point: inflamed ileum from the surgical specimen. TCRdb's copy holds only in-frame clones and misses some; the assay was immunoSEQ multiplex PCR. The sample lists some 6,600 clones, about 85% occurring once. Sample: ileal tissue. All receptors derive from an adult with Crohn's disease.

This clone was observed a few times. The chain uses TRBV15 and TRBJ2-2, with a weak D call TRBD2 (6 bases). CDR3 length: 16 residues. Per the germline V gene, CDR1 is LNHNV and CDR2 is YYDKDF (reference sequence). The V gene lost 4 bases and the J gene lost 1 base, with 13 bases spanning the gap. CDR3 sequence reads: CATSTRDLGNTGELFF. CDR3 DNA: TGTGCCACCAGCACCCGGGACTTGGGGAACACCGGGGAGCTGTTTTTT.

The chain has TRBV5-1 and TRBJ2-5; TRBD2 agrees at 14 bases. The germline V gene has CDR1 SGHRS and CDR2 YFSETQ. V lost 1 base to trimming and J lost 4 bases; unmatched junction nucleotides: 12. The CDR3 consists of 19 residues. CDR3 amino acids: CASSLWALTSGGAAETQYF. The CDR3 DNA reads TGCGCCAGCAGCTTGTGGGCTCTGACTAGCGGGGGGGCCGCAGAGACCCAGTACTTC.

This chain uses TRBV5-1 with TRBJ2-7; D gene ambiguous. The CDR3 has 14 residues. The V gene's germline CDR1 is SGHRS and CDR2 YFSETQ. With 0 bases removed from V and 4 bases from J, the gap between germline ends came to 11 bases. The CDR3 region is CASSLDPYGYEQYF. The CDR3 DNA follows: TGCGCCAGCAGCTTGGACCCGTACGGATACGAGCAGTACTTC.

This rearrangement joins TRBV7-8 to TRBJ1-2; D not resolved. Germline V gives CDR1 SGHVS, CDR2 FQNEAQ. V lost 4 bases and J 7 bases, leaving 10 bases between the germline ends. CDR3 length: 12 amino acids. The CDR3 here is CASSSYGVGYTF. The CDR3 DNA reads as TGTGCCAGCAGCTCCTACGGAGTTGGCTACACCTTC.

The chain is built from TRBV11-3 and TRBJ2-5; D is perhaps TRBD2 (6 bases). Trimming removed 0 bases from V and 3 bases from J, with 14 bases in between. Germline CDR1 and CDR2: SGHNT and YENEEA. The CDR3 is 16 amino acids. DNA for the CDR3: TGTGCCAGCAGCTTAGAGACGACTAGGTGGAAAGAGACCCAGTACTTC. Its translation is CASSLETTRWKETQYF.

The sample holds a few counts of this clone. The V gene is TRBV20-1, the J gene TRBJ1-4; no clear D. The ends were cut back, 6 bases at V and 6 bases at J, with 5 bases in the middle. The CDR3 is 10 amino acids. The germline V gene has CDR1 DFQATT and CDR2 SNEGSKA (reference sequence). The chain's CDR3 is CSAQHEKLFF. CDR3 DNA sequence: TGCAGTGCCCAACATGAAAAACTGTTTTTT.

This CDR3 reads CASSFGETNEKLFF. As DNA, the CDR3 is TGCGCCAGCAGCTTTGGGGAAACTAATGAAAAACTGTTTTTT. The chain uses TRBV5-1 and TRBJ1-4; D gene ambiguous. The germline V and J ends were trimmed by 2 bases and 1 base, with 6 bases remaining between them. Germline loops: CDR1 SGHRS, CDR2 YFSETQ. This CDR3 spans 14 amino acids.

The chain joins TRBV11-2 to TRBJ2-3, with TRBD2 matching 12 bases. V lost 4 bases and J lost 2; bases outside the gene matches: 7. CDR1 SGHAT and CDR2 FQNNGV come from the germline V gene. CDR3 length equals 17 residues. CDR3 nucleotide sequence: TGTGCCAGCAGCTCCCCTAGCGGGGGGGCCTACACAGATACGCAGTATTTT. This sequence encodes CASSSPSGGAYTDTQYF.

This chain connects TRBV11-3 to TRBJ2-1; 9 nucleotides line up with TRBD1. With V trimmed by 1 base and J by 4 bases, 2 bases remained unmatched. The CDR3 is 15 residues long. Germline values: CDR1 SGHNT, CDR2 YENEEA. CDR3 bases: TGTGCCAGCAGCTTAGGGGGGACAGGGTACAATGAGCAGTTCTTC. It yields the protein CASSLGGTGYNEQFF.

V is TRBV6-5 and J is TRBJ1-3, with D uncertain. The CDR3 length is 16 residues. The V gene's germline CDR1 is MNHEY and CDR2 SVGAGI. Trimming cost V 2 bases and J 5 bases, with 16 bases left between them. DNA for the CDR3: TGTGCCAGCAGTTACGCGGGCAGTCAAGACAGAAACACCATATATTTT. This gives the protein CASSYAGSQDRNTIYF.

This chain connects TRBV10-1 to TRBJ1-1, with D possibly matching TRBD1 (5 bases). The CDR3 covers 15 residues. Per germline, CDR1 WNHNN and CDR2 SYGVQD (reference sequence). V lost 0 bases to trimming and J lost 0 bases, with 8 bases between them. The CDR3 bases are TGCGCCAGCAGTGAGTCTGGGGGATTGAACACTGAAGCTTTCTTT. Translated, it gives CASSESGGLNTEAFF.

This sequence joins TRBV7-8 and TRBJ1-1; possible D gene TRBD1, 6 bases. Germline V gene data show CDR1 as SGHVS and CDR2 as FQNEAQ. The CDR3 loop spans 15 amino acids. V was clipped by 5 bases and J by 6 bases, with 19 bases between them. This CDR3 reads CASSKMTGGIAEAFF. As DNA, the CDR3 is TGTGCCAGCAGCAAGATGACAGGAGGGATCGCTGAAGCTTTCTTT.

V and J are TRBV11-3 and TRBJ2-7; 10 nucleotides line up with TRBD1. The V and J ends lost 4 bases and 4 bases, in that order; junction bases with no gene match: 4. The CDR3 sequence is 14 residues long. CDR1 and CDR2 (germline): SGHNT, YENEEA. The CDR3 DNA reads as TGTGCCAGCAGCTCGGGACAGGGGTTTTACGAGCAGTACTTC. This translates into CASSSGQGFYEQYF. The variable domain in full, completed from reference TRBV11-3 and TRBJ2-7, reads EAGVVQSPRYKIIEKKQPVAFWCNPISGHNTLYWYLQNLGQGPELLIRYENEEAVDDSQLPKDRFSAERLKGVDSTLKIQPAELGDSAVYLCASSSGQGFYEQYFGPGTRLTVT.

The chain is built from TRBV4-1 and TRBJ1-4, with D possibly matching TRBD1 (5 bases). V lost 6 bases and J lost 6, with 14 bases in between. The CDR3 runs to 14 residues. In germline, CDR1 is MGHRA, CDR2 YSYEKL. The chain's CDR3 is CASSRGRLDEKLFF. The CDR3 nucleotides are TGCGCCAGCAGTCGGGGACGGCTTGATGAAAAACTGTTTTTT.

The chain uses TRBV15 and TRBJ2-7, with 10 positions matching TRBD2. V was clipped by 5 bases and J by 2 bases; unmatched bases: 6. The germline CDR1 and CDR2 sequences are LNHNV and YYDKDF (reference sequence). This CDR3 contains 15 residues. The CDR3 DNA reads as TGTGCCACCAGCCCCGGTAGCGGGGGGCCCTACGAGCAGTACTTC. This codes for CATSPGSGGPYEQYF.

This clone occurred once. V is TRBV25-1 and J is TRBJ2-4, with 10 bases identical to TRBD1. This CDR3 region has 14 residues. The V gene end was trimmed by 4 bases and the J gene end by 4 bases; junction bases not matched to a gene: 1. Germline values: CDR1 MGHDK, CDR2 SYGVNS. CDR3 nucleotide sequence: TGTGCCAGCAGTGGGACAGGGGGGAAAAACATTCAGTACTTC. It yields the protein CASSGTGGKNIQYF.